This entry describes one T cell receptor (beta chain). These data are taken from a study of regulatory T cells in long-lasting Graves disease. Combining iRepertoire HTBI primers with Arm-PCR of CDR3 regions, the authors built TCR beta libraries. TCRdb fed the multiplex PCR reads into MiXCR, producing one record per CDR3 protein. The table shows over 400,000 distinct CDR3 sequences, with around 15% occurring only once. As to time point: newly diagnosed GD, antithyroid drugs for less than 3 months. From PBMCs, RNA was extracted and then used to make the TCR library. This CDR3 is 10 amino acids long. Trimming shortened V by 8 bases and J by 9 bases, and 8 bases separated the two germline ends. This sample was shared with a second study, whose subject was T cells in Graves' hyperthyroidism and ophthalmopathy.

This sequence originates from a woman aged 45-60 years with Graves disease. The rearrangement uses TRBV12-3 or TRBV12-4 and TRBJ1-5; no reliable D call. The starting material was peripheral blood mononuclear cells (PBMCs), obtained at new diagnosis, from a patient treated with antithyroid drugs. CDR3 loop: CASGAMPQHF. CDR3 sequence (DNA): TGTGCCAGCGGAGCTATGCCCCAGCATTTT.